This T cell receptor (beta chain) was observed in a study of cytomegalovirus exposure and HLA in healthy donors. Broader study findings: There was a cluster of highly shared sequence variants that was likely a sequencing artifact. High specificity and sensitivity for cytomegalovirus status were reported for the classifier. Under in vitro conditions, three CMV-associated chains were confirmed as specific for CMV antigens.

With 60 Vbeta and 13 Jbeta primers, the PCR was carried out. Produced via immunoSEQ multiplex PCR; TCRdb's table is partial and in-frame only. The profile shows around 180,000 clones, around 77% of them singletons. The CDR3 length is 16 residues. The germline V gene has CDR1 SEHNR and CDR2 FQNEAQ (reference sequence). V lost 2 bases and J 6 bases, leaving 17 bases between the germline ends. This clone has only a few counts. The antigen is undetermined. Sample: PBMCs. This TCR was recovered from a man aged 60 to 69 in good health and CMV-seronegative. The chain uses TRBV7-9 and TRBJ2-1; D gene uncertain. The CDR3 reads CASSLSPDSYRNEQFF. The CDR3 DNA follows: TGTGCCAGCAGCTTATCACCTGACTCTTACCGCAATGAGCAGTTCTTC.